Below, 9 T cell receptor beta chains from the same sample are listed, as sequenced in a study of T-cell memory formation after mild COVID-19. TCRdb passed the 5' RACE reads through MiXCR, listing each CDR3 protein once. The sample contains roughly 610,000 distinct CDR3 sequences, 17% of which appear only once. Sequencing was performed on PBMCs or a T cell subset sorted from them (not recorded which). The receptors were gathered from an adult woman who had mild COVID-19 (a few samples of this study predate the infection). Cell type and time point are not known.

This clonotype has a handful of counts. The rearrangement joins TRBV29-1 to TRBJ2-7; possibly TRBD2 for D (6 bases). There are 16 residues in the CDR3. CDR1 SQVTM and CDR2 ANQGSEA come from the germline V gene. The V end was cut by 0 bases, the J end by 0 bases, with 15 bases between. The CDR3 reads CSVEDQGGIDSYEQYF. For the CDR3, the DNA is TGCAGCGTTGAAGATCAGGGCGGGATAGACTCCTACGAGCAGTACTTC.

V usage is TRBV29-1 and J usage is TRBJ1-1; 11 bases fit TRBD1. The junction had 4 bases not matched to a gene; V was cut back by 4 bases and J by 0 bases. The CDR3 totals 15 residues. Germline V lookup: CDR1 SQVTM, CDR2 ANQGSEA. In DNA, the CDR3 is TGCAGCGTTGGGACAGGGGGCAACTTGAACACTGAAGCTTTCTTT. This gives the protein CSVGTGGNLNTEAFF.

This clonotype was counted between two and nine times. V is TRBV27 and J is TRBJ2-1; perhaps TRBD1 as D (6 bases). Trimming took off 7 bases at V and 7 bases at J, with 17 bases between the two ends. Germline CDR1 reads MNHEY; CDR2 reads SMNVEV (reference sequence). The CDR3 runs to 14 residues. CDR3 sequence reads: CASTGLARGNEQFF. CDR3 nucleotides: TGTGCCAGCACCGGGCTAGCAAGGGGGAATGAGCAGTTCTTC.

This rearrangement joins TRBV12-3 or TRBV12-4 to TRBJ1-2; no clear D. Trimming left V 2 bases short and J 4 bases short, with 11 bases between. This CDR3 spans 14 amino acids. The CDR3 sequence: CASSLTDSTYGYTF. For the CDR3, the DNA is TGTGCCAGCAGTTTAACAGACTCCACCTATGGCTACACCTTC.

The chain carries TRBV5-5 and TRBJ1-5, with a weak D call TRBD1 (5 bases). CDR3 length: 15 amino acids. V was clipped by 4 bases and J by 1 base, with 12 bases between them. Germline CDR1 SGHKS, CDR2 YYEKEE (reference sequence). The CDR3 DNA sequence: TGTGCCAGCAGCCAAGGACACCAAAGCAATCAGCCCCAGCATTTT. Its translation is CASSQGHQSNQPQHF.

As DNA, the CDR3 is TGTGCCAGCAGCAAAGGGGAGAGGGGCTCGAACTACGAGCAGTACTTC. Translating gives CASSKGERGSNYEQYF. The chain is built from TRBV21-1 and TRBJ2-7; the table's D call, TRBD1, has no DNA check behind it. TRBV21-1 is a documented pseudogene. The CDR3 is 16 amino acids.

This sequence joins TRBV27 and TRBJ2-7, with 8 bases lining up with TRBD1. CDR1 and CDR2 from the germline V gene are MNHEY and SMNVEV (reference sequence). V was pared by 9 bases and J by 6 bases, with 10 bases of the junction left unmatched. The CDR3 length is 13 residues. The DNA of the CDR3 is TGTGCCAGTCGGGACAGGCCCGGTATCGAGCAGTACTTC. Translated: CASRDRPGIEQYF.

This clonotype came up many times. The chain recombines TRBV3-1 with TRBJ1-2; D ambiguous. V was clipped by 3 bases and J by 8 bases, with 7 bases between them. CDR1 and CDR2 from the germline V gene are LGHDT and YNNKEL (reference sequence). The CDR3 contains 11 residues. The CDR3 sequence is CASSQGSGYTF. Here the CDR3 DNA reads TGTGCCAGCAGCCAGGGATCCGGCTACACCTTC.

The table lists this clonotype with a count of one. The chain joins TRBV2 to TRBJ2-7, with 7 bases matching TRBD2. The junction had 10 bases not matched to a gene; V was cut back by 6 bases and J by 5 bases. The CDR3 runs 14 residues. Germline values: CDR1 SNHLY, CDR2 FYNNEI. The CDR3 nucleotides are TGTGCCAGCAGCCGGGAAACCCGGGGGGACGAGCAGTACTTC. As protein: CASSRETRGDEQYF.